This T cell receptor (beta chain) was sequenced during a study of T cells in Graves' hyperthyroidism and ophthalmopathy. The CDR3 covers 13 residues. Germline V gives CDR1 MDHEN, CDR2 SYDVKM. The V end lost 1 base, the J end lost 7 bases, and 11 bases lay between the germline ends. From RNA transcripts, TCR beta CDR3 regions were amplified. First-round RT-PCR of the TCR CDR3 relied on the HTBI primer set. Using its own MiXCR run on the multiplex PCR reads, TCRdb lists one record per CDR3 protein. The repertoire consists of approximately 400,000 distinct CDR3 sequences, with less than 20% occurring once and the leading ten covering over 35%. Diagnoses were made from clinical symptoms, serum measures (thyroxine and TRAb), thyroid ultrasound and orbital computed tomography. Study-level results: Ophthalmopathy was model-predicted a median about 6.7 months pre-onset. Stable hyperthyroidism was told apart from ophthalmopathy by a model built on 13 V-J features.

This clonotype came up many times. Antigen: not known. The chain recombines TRBV28 with TRBJ2-7, with a possible D match to TRBD2 (6 bases). Sequences were obtained from blood. The clonotype was recovered from a man aged 18 to 29 with Graves' ophthalmopathy. DNA of the CDR3: TGTGCCAGCAGTTTATCCCTCAGCGGGGAGCAGTACTTC. Its translation: CASSLSLSGEQYF.